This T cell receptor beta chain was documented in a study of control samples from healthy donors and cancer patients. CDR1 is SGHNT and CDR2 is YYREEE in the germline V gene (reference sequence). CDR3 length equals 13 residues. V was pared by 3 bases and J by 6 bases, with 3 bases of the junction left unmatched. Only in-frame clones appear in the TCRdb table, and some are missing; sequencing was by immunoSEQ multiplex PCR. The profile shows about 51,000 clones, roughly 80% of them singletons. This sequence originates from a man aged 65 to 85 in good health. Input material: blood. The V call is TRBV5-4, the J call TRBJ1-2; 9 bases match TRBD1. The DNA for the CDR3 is TGTGCCAGCAGCTGGACAGGGGTACATGGCTACACCTTC. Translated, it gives CASSWTGVHGYTF.